The 2 T cell receptor beta chains presented below share a single source sample, sequenced in a study of tumor and adjacent non-tumor tissue in lung cancer. The library came from three nested PCR rounds adapted from ARM-PCR protocols. A single record per CDR3 protein comes from TCRdb applying MiXCR to the multiplex PCR reads. Among roughly 49,000 distinct CDR3 sequences listed, 74% were seen once. No cell sorting was done before RNA was extracted from the tissue. This non-tumor lung sample came from over 3 cm beyond the tumor edge. Sequenced sample: distant non-tumor lung tissue. Receptors originate from a woman aged 55-70 years with non-small cell lung cancer.

The chain couples TRBV28 to TRBJ2-1; D is unresolved. CDR3 length: 13 amino acids. Per germline, CDR1 MDHEN and CDR2 SYDVKM. The ends were cut back, 6 bases at V and 8 bases at J, with 14 bases in the middle. CDR3 nucleotides: TGTGCCAGCAGAGTGCCCGTGGCGGATGAGCAGTTCTTC. Its protein is CASRVPVADEQFF.

This clonotype was recorded many times. The genes are TRBV12-3 or TRBV12-4 and TRBJ2-4; 7 positions agree with TRBD1. J lost 0 bases, V lost 5 bases, and 7 bases had no gene match. The CDR3 has 16 amino acids. The CDR3 DNA reads as TGTGCCAGCAGTCGACAGGGCACTTTAGCCAAAAACATTCAGTACTTC. Amino acids: CASSRQGTLAKNIQYF.